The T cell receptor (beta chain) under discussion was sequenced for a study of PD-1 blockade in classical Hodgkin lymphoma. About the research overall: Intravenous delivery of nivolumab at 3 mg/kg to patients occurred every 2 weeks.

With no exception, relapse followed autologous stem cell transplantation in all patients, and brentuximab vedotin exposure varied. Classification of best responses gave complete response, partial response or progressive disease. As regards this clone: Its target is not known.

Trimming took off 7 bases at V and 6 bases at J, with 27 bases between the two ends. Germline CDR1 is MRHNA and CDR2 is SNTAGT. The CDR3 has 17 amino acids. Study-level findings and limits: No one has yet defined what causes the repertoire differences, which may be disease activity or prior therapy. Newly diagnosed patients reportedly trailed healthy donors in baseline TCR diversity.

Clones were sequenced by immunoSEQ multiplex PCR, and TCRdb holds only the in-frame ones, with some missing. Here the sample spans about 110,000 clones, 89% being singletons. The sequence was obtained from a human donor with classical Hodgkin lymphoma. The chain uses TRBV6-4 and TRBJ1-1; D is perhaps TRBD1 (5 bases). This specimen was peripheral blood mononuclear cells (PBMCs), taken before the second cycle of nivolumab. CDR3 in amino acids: CASTILTGGVPGSEAFF. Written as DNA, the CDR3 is TGTGCCAGCACCATCCTAACAGGCGGGGTACCGGGTTCTGAAGCTTTCTTT.